Shown below are 5 T cell receptor beta chains from a single sample sequenced in a study of beta chain features in type 1 diabetes. As every portion of the isolated RNA was reverse transcribed, the sequencing read expressed TCRB transcripts. Assay used: immunoSEQ multiplex PCR; TCRdb lists only in-frame clones, some missing. The data hold 15,000 to 20,000 clones, with 40% to 60% observed a single time. The sample consisted of stem cell memory CD4+ T cells from blood. Source of these receptors: a man between 18 and 35 years old in good health.

The chain joins TRBV28 to TRBJ1-1; D is unresolved. V was cut by 5 bases and J by 8 bases, with 21 bases left in between. This CDR3 spans 15 amino acids. CDR1 is MDHEN, CDR2 SYDVKM, per germline. CDR3 amino acids: CASSLVAPLASEAFF. In nucleotides, the CDR3 is TGTGCCAGCAGTCTAGTGGCCCCCCTCGCCTCCGAAGCTTTCTTT.

The rearrangement uses TRBV29-1 and TRBJ2-5, with D perhaps TRBD1 (5 bases). The V end lost 4 bases, the J end lost 2 bases, and 8 bases lay between the germline ends. CDR1 SQVTM and CDR2 ANQGSEA come from the germline V gene. This CDR3 contains 12 residues. In DNA form, the CDR3 reads TGCAGCGTTGCGCGACAGCAAGAGACCCAGTACTTC. It is translated as CSVARQQETQYF.

This chain links TRBV7-8 with TRBJ2-1, with 7 bases fitting TRBD2. Germline V CDR1 and CDR2: SGHVS, FQNEAQ. With 6 bases clipped from V and 11 bases from J, the junction kept 7 bases outside the gene matches. The CDR3 consists of 12 residues. CDR3 sequence: CASSILAIKQFF. The DNA of the CDR3 is TGTGCCAGCAGTATACTAGCGATAAAGCAGTTCTTC.

This chain links TRBV2 with TRBJ2-3, with 8 bases lining up with TRBD1. This CDR3 comprises 14 residues. Germline V gene data show CDR1 as SNHLY and CDR2 as FYNNEI. V lost 5 bases and J lost 3; bases outside the gene matches: 4. The CDR3 DNA reads as TGTGCCAGCAGTACAGGACAGGGAACAGATACGCAGTATTTT. This sequence encodes CASSTGQGTDTQYF.

The genes are TRBV7-3 and TRBJ2-1; perhaps TRBD1 as D (5 bases). CDR3 length: 11 residues. Trimming shortened V by 5 bases and J by 9 bases, and 8 bases separated the two germline ends. CDR1 and CDR2 (germline): SGHTA, FQGTGA. Here the CDR3 reads CASSQRGEQFF. CDR3 in DNA: TGTGCCAGCAGCCAAAGGGGTGAGCAGTTCTTC.